The T cell receptor (beta chain) under discussion was sequenced for a study of T-cell memory formation after mild COVID-19. The CDR3 totals 14 residues. CDR1 is KGHSH, CDR2 LQKENI, per germline. Trimming left V 3 bases short and J 6 bases short, with 12 bases between. TCRdb re-called the 5' RACE reads through MiXCR, storing one row per CDR3 protein. The sample carries roughly 170,000 distinct CDR3 sequences, about a fifth recorded once. Source material: PBMCs or a T cell subset sorted from them (not recorded which). This receptor was obtained from an adult woman who had mild COVID-19 (a few samples of this study predate the infection). Cell type and time point are not known. The chain recombines TRBV18 with TRBJ2-1; perhaps D is TRBD1 or TRBD2 (5 bases each). CDR3 bases: TGTGCCAGCTCACCCGTTGGGGGTTCCAATGAGCAGTTCTTC. This sequence encodes CASSPVGGSNEQFF.